These 4 T cell receptor beta chains came from one sample sequenced in a study of CD8+ T cells in alopecia areata (dated by TCRdb to the late 2010s). To prepare the library, the immunoSEQ multiplex PCR assay was applied. RNA was extracted from all samples and reverse transcribed into cDNA as template for TCR sequencing. The immuneACCESS repertoire file appears here via TCRdb, limited to in-frame rearrangements. These files lack a portion of the clones; in checked studies, under half of the deficit traces to unresolved V genes, and the cause of the others is not known. This sample is represented by some 160,000 clones; around 62% of them were singletons. 35% to 40% of the sample is in the top ten clones. The sequenced sample was CD8+ T cells sorted from blood. Source of these receptors: a human donor in good health.

The V call is TRBV27, the J call TRBJ2-6, with a tentative D call TRBD1 (6 bases). The CDR3 spans 15 residues. CDR1 is MNHEY and CDR2 is SMNVEV in the germline V gene (reference sequence). V was cut by 6 bases and J by 1 base, with 10 bases left in between. Here the CDR3 reads CASSPQGSGANVLTF. The CDR3 DNA is TGTGCCAGCAGCCCACAGGGTTCTGGGGCCAACGTCCTGACTTTC.

This clone was found once. The V call is TRBV9, the J call TRBJ2-1; no clear D. Trimming removed 4 bases from V and 2 bases from J, with 7 bases in between. In germline, CDR1 is SGDLS, CDR2 YYNGEE. The CDR3 contains 13 residues. The CDR3, as DNA: TGTGCCAGCAGCCCCCGGACCTACAATGAGCAGTTCTTC. Residues: CASSPRTYNEQFF.

This chain connects TRBV7-2 to TRBJ2-1; 13 nucleotides align to TRBD2. The CDR3 covers 16 residues. Trimming removed 3 bases from V and 8 bases from J; junction bases left unmatched: 7. The germline CDR1 and CDR2 sequences are SGHTA and FQGNSA. In nucleotides, the CDR3 is TGTGCCAGCAGCTTGGGGCCTACTAGCGGGAGGGATGAGCAGTTCTTC. Translated, it gives CASSLGPTSGRDEQFF. The whole variable domain, remainder taken from reference TRBV7-2 and TRBJ2-1, is GAGVSQSPSNKVTEKGKDVELRCDPISGHTALYWYRQSLGQGLEFLIYFQGNSAPDKSGLPSDRFSAERTGGSVSTLTIQRTQQEDSAVYLCASSLGPTSGRDEQFFGPGTRLTVL.

In its sample, this clone was seen a few times. The rearrangement links TRBV7-6 to TRBJ2-7; 12 bases align to TRBD2. Germline V gene lookup returns CDR1 SGHVS and CDR2 FNYEAQ. The trim removed 1 base at V and 5 bases at J, leaving 9 bases unmatched. The CDR3 runs to 17 residues. Here the CDR3 reads CASSLGPLAGGWNEQYF. The CDR3 coding sequence is TGTGCCAGCAGCTTAGGACCGCTAGCGGGAGGGTGGAACGAGCAGTACTTC. Looking up the rest from reference TRBV7-6 and TRBJ2-7 gives the full variable domain: GAGVSQSPRYKVTKRGQDVALRCDPISGHVSLYWYRQALGQGPEFLTYFNYEAQQDKSGLPNDRFSAERPEGSISTLTIQRTEQRDSAMYRCASSLGPLAGGWNEQYFGPGTRLTVT.